The subject of this entry is one T cell receptor (beta chain). Its antigen is undetermined. The PCR used 60 Vbeta and 13 Jbeta primers. TCRdb's copy holds only in-frame clones and misses some; the assay was immunoSEQ multiplex PCR. The data hold roughly 150,000 clones, with over 60% observed a single time. The data derive from a study of cytomegalovirus exposure and HLA in healthy donors. The CDR3 is made up of 15 amino acids. CDR1 LNHDA and CDR2 SQIVND come from the germline V gene (reference sequence). V gave up 3 bases and J gave up 4 bases; unmatched junction bases: 4. The study's findings and limits: Near-uniform donor sequencing depth was presumed by presence/absence analyses.

Material for sequencing was PBMCs. This sequence joins TRBV19 and TRBJ2-2; TRBD2 matches at 8 bases. The source is a male donor in good health and CMV-seronegative. CDR3 amino acids: CASSMSGGGTGELFF. The CDR3 nucleotides read TGTGCCAGTAGTATGAGCGGGGGAGGCACCGGGGAGCTGTTTTTT.